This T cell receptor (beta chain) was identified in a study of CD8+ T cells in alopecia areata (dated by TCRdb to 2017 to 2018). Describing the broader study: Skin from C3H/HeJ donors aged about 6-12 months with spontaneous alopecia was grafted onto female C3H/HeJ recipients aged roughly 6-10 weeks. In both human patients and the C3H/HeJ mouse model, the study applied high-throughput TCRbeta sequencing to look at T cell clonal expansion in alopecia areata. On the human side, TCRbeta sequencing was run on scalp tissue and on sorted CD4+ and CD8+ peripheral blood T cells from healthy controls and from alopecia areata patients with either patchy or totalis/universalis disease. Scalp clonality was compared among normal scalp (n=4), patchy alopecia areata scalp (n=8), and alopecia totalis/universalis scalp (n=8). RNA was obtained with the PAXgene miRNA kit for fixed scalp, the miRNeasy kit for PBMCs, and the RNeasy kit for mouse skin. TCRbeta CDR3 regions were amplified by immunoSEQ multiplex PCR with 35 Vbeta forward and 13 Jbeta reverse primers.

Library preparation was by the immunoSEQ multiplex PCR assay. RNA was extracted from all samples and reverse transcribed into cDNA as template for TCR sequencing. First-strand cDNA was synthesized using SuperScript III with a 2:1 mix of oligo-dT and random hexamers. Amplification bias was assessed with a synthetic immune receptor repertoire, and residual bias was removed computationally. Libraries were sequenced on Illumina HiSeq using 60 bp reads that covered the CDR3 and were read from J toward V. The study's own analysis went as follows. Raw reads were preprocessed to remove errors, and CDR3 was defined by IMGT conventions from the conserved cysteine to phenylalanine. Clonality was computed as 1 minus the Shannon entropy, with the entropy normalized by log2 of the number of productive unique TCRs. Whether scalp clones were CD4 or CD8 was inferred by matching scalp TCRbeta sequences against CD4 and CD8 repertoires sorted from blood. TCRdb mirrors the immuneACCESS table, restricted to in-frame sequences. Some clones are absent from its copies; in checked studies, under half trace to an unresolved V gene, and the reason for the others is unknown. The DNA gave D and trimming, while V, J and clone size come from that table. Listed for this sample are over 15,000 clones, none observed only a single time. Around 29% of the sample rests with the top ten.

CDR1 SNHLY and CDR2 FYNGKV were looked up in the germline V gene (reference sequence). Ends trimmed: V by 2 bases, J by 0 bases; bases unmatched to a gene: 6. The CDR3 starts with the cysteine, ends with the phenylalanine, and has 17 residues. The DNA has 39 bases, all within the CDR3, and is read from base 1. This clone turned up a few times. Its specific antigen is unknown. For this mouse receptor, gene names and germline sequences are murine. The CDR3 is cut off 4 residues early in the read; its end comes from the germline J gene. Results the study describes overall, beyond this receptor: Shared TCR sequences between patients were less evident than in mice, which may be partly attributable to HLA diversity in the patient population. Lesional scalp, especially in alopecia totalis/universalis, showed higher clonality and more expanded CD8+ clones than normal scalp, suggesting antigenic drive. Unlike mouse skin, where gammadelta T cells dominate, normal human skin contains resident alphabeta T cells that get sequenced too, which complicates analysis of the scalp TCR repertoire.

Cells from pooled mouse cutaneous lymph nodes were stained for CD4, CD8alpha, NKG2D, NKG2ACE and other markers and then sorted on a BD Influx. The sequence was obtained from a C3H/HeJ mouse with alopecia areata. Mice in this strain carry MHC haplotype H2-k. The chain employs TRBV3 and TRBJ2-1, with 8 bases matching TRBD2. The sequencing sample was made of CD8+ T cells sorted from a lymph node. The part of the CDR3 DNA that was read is TGTGCCAGCAGCTTATCTGGGGGGAGTTATAACTATGCT. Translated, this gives CASSLSGGSYNYA. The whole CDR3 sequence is CASSLSGGSYNYAEQFF.